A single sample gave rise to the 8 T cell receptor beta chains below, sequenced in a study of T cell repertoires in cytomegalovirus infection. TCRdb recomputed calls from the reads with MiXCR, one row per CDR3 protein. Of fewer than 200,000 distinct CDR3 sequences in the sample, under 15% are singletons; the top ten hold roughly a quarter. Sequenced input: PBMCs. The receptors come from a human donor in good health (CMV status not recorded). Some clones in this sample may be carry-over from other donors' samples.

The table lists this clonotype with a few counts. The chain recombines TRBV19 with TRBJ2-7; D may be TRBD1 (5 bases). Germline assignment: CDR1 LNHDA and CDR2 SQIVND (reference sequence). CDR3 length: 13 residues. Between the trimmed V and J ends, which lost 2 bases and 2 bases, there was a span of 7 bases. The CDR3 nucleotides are TGTGCCAGTAGTATAACAGGCCCCTACGAGCAGTACTTC. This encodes CASSITGPYEQYF.

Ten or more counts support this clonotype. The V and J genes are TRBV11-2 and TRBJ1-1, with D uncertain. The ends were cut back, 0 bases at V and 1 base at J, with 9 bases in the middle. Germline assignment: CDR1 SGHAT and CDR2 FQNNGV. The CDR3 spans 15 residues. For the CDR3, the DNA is TGTGCCAGCAGCTTAGATGGGCAGACGAACACTGAAGCTTTCTTT. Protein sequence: CASSLDGQTNTEAFF.

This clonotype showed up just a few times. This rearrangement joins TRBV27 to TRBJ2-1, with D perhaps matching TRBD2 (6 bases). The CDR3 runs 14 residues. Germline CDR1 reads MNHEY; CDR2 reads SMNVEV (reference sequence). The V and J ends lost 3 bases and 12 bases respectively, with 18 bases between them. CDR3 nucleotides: TGTGCCAGCAGTTTCCGGGACTTGCGAGGGTTGCAGTTCTTC. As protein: CASSFRDLRGLQFF.

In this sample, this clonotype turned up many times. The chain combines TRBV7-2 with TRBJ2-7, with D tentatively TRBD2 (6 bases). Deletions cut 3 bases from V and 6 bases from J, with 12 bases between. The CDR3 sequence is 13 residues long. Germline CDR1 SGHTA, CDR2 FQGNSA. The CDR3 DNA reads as TGTGCCAGCAGCTTGGGGGTCGGGGGCGAGCAGTACTTC. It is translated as CASSLGVGGEQYF.

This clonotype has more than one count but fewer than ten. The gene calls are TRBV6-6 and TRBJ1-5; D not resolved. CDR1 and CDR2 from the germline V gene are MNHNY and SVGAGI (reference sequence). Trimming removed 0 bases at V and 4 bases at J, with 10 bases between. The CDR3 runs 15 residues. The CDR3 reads CASSYSRGENQPQHF. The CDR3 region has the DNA TGTGCCAGCAGTTACTCAAGAGGAGAGAATCAGCCCCAGCATTTT.

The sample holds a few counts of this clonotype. The CDR3: CASRTGTSGSHEQYF. The CDR3 DNA is TGTGCCAGCAGAACCGGGACTAGCGGGAGCCACGAGCAGTACTTC. The chain links TRBV28 to TRBJ2-7, with 14 bases aligning to TRBD2. The CDR3 has 15 residues. CDR1 is MDHEN, CDR2 SYDVKM, per germline. Trimming cost V 6 bases and J 5 bases; bases outside gene matches: 6.

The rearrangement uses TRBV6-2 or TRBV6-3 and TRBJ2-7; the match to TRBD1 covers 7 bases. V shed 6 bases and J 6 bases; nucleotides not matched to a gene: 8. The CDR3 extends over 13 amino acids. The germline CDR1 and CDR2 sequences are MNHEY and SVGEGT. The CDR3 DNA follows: TGTGCCAGCAGCCCCGGACAGGTTGGCGAGCAGTACTTC. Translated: CASSPGQVGEQYF.

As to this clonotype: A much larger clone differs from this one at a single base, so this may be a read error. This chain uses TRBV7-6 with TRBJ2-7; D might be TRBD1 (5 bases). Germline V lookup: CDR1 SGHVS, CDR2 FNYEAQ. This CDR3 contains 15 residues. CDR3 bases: TGTGCCAGCAGCTTTTATATCCCAGGGAATAACGAGCAGCACTTC. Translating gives CASSFYIPGNNEQHF.